Below, 5 T cell receptor beta chains from the same sample are listed, as sequenced in a study of cytomegalovirus exposure and HLA in healthy donors. The PCR ran on 60 Vbeta and 13 Jbeta primers. Assay: immunoSEQ multiplex PCR; the TCRdb copy retains only in-frame clones and omits some. The top ten clones hold around 4.1% of a sample with 150,000 to 200,000 clones, around 80% of them seen once. The sequencing input was PBMCs. These receptors came from a woman aged 45-65 years in good health and CMV-seropositive.

In this sample, this clone turned up once. The junction does not match germline at one end; this may be a read error. The chain uses TRBV7-2 and TRBJ1-1, with 9 bases aligning to TRBD1. CDR3 size: 15 residues. CDR1 is SGHTA and CDR2 is FQGNSA in the germline V gene. The CDR3: CASSVAPGTGYEAFF. The DNA for the CDR3 is TGTGCCAGCAGCGTAGCGCCCGGGACAGGGTATGAAGCTTTCTTT.

The chain is built from TRBV9 and TRBJ1-2; the D is unclear. Germline V CDR1 and CDR2: SGDLS, YYNGEE. Trimming pared 2 bases from V and 8 bases from J, leaving 10 bases between. The CDR3 consists of 12 residues. The CDR3 DNA sequence: TGTGCCAGCAGCGTGTTCGGCGGAGGCTACACCTTC. Its protein product is CASSVFGGGYTF.

The chain is built from TRBV28 and TRBJ2-3; D gene ambiguous. This CDR3 has 15 amino acids. CDR1 MDHEN and CDR2 SYDVKM come from the germline V gene. Deletions cut 7 bases from V and 0 bases from J, with 14 bases between. The CDR3: CASTRFPGSTDTQYF. CDR3 DNA sequence: TGTGCCAGCACCAGGTTCCCTGGGAGCACAGATACGCAGTATTTT.

Turning to this clone: In the same sample, other DNA sequences code for this CDR3. The V gene is TRBV4-2, the J gene TRBJ1-5, with 7 nucleotides matching TRBD1. CDR1 is LGHNA, CDR2 YNFKEQ, per germline. The CDR3 totals 14 residues. After removal of 3 bases from V and 1 base from J, the junction contained 0 bases not matched to a gene. Written as DNA, the CDR3 is TGTGCCAGCAGCCAGGGACAGAGCAATCAGCCCCAGCATTTT. Translated, it gives CASSQGQSNQPQHF.

The chain uses TRBV9 and TRBJ1-3, with D tentatively TRBD1 (5 bases). Germline-derived CDR1 and CDR2 are SGDLS and YYNGEE. Trimming stripped 2 bases from V and 2 bases from J, with 8 bases between. CDR3 length equals 14 residues. CDR3 sequence reads: CASSVTGTGNTIYF. CDR3 nucleotides: TGTGCCAGCAGCGTTACAGGCACTGGAAACACCATATATTTT.